The 9 T cell receptor beta chains below all came from one sample that was sequenced in a study of identical twins. TCRdb redid the calling of the 5' RACE reads with MiXCR, one entry per CDR3 protein. This sample carries 450,000 or so distinct CDR3 sequences, more than 20% of them seen once, and the ten largest clones take about 2.7%. These data were likewise used in another study, on T cells expressing NK-cell markers.

The sequencing sample was made of CD4+ T cells sorted from blood. The receptors shown here come from a woman between 18 and 29 years old in good health.

The chain combines TRBV6-5 with TRBJ2-1, with 8 positions matching TRBD2. The CDR3 consists of 15 residues. Germline V gene sequence: CDR1 MNHEY, CDR2 SVGAGI. Germline trimming cut 4 bases from V and 7 bases from J; bases unmatched to any gene: 9. The CDR3 nucleotides read TGTGCCAGCAGTTTGACGGGGGGGCCATGGAATGAGCAGTTCTTC. It is translated as CASSLTGGPWNEQFF.

Only a few counts were recorded for this clonotype. The CDR3 reads CASSAPGQGPEAFF. CDR3 bases: TGTGCCAGCAGTGCTCCGGGACAGGGTCCTGAAGCTTTCTTT. The chain employs TRBV25-1 and TRBJ1-1; 9 positions match TRBD1. Germline loops: CDR1 MGHDK, CDR2 SYGVNS. Trimming removed 4 bases from V and 6 bases from J; junction bases left unmatched: 6. The CDR3 runs 14 residues.

This clonotype was seen only once. The J gene is TRBJ1-5, the V gene TRBV24-1; D is perhaps TRBD1 (6 bases). Trimming removed 4 bases from V and 4 bases from J, with 13 bases in between. The CDR3 has 15 amino acids. Germline V gene lookup returns CDR1 KGHDR and CDR2 SFDVKD. The chain's CDR3 is CATSDSGQLNQPQHF. The CDR3 DNA sequence: TGTGCCACCAGTGACTCTGGACAGCTTAATCAGCCCCAGCATTTT.

The CDR3 nucleotides are TGTGCCAGCAGCGAGGGAGCACAAGAGACCCAGTACTTC. It is translated as CASSEGAQETQYF. The chain recombines TRBV7-6 with TRBJ2-5, with D possibly TRBD2 on 5 matching bases. The CDR3 runs 13 residues. The germline V and J ends were trimmed by 5 bases and 2 bases, with 9 bases remaining between them. Germline-derived CDR1 and CDR2 are SGHVS and FNYEAQ.

This clonotype appeared a few times. The V call is TRBV7-2, the J call TRBJ2-2, with D hard to call. The CDR3 consists of 15 residues. The V and J ends lost 1 base and 4 bases respectively, with 10 bases between them. The germline CDR1 and CDR2 sequences are SGHTA and FQGNSA. The CDR3 is CASSLDLPGTGELFF. The DNA of the CDR3 is TGTGCCAGCAGCTTAGATTTACCAGGCACCGGGGAGCTGTTTTTT.

Here the CDR3 DNA reads TGTGCCAGTAATAGACGTTATGGGGACTACGAGCAGTACTTC. Encoded protein: CASNRRYGDYEQYF. The chain couples TRBV19 to TRBJ2-7; D remains unclear. The germline V and J ends were trimmed by 7 bases and 3 bases, with 16 bases remaining between them. Germline V CDR1 and CDR2: LNHDA, SQIVND (reference sequence). The CDR3 spans 14 residues. Using reference TRBV19 and TRBJ2-7 for the parts outside the CDR3, the full variable domain is DGGITQSPKYLFRKEGQNVTLSCEQNLNHDAMYWYRQDPGQGLRLIYYSQIVNDFQKGDIAEGYSVSREKKESFPLTVTSAQKNPTAFYLCASNRRYGDYEQYFGPGTRLTVT.

This chain links TRBV25-1 with TRBJ1-1; 7 nucleotides align to TRBD1. V lost 6 bases and J lost 1; bases outside the gene matches: 8. This CDR3 spans 15 amino acids. Per germline, CDR1 MGHDK and CDR2 SYGVNS. CDR3 in DNA: TGTGCCAGCAGCGATCCTCGGACAGGGAACACTGAAGCTTTCTTT. Amino acid sequence: CASSDPRTGNTEAFF.

This clonotype was counted ten times or more. V and J are TRBV7-8 and TRBJ2-4, with 12 bases identical to TRBD2. Losses at the gene ends were 3 bases for V and 6 bases for J; bases not matched to a gene: 18. Looked up from germline, CDR1 is SGHVS and CDR2 is FQNEAQ. CDR3 size: 20 residues. In nucleotides, the CDR3 is TGTGCCAGCAGCTTTACGACTAGCGGGGGCCCCGGCCGCGGGAGAAACATTCAGTACTTC. It is translated as CASSFTTSGGPGRGRNIQYF.

In this sample, this clonotype turned up a few times. The rearrangement links TRBV2 to TRBJ2-3, with D possibly being TRBD2 (6 bases). The germline gives CDR1 SNHLY, CDR2 FYNNEI. V dropped 6 bases and J dropped 11 bases, with 15 bases sitting between them. The CDR3 sequence is 12 residues long. CDR3 in DNA: TGTGCCAGCAGCCCGGGGGACCCTTTGCAGTATTTT. This codes for CASSPGDPLQYF.